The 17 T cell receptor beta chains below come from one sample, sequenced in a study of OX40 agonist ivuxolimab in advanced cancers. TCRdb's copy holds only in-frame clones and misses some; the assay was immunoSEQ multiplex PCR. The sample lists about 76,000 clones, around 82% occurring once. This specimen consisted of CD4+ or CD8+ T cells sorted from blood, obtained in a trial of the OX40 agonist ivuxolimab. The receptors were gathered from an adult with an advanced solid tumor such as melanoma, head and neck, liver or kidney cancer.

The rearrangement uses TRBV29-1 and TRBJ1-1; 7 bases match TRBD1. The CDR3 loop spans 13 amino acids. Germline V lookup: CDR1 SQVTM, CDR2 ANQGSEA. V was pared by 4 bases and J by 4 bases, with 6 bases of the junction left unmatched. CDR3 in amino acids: CSVGEGAVTEAFF. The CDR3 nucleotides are TGCAGCGTTGGGGAGGGGGCTGTCACTGAAGCTTTCTTT.

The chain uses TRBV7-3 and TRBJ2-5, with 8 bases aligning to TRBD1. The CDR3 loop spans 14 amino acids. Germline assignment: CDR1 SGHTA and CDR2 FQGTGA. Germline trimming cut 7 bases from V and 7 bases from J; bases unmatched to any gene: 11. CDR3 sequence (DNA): TGTGCCAGCACCTCGACAGGGGCGGGTGGGACCCAGTACTTC. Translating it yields CASTSTGAGGTQYF.

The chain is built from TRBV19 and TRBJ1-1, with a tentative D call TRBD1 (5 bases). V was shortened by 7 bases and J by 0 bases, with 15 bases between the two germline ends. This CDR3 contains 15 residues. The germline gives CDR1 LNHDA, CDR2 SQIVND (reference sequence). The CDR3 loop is CASTQDNEMNTEAFF. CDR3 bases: TGTGCCAGTACCCAGGACAACGAGATGAACACTGAAGCTTTCTTT.

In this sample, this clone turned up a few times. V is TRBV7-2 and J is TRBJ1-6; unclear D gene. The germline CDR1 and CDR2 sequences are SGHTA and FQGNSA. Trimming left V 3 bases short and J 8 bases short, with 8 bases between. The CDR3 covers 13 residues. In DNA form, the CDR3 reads TGTGCCAGCAGCTTGCACAGCGATTCACCCCTCCACTTT. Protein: CASSLHSDSPLHF.

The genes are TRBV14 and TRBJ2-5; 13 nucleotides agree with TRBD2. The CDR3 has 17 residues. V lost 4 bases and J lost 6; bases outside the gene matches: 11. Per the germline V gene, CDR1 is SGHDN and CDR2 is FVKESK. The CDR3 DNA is TGTGCCAGCAGCCGGACTAGCGGGAGAAATCCAATGAAGACCCAGTACTTC. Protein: CASSRTSGRNPMKTQYF. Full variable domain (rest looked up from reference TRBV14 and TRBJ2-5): EAGVTQFPSHSVIEKGQTVTLRCDPISGHDNLYWYRRVMGKEIKFLLHFVKESKQDESGMPNNRFLAERTGGTYSTLKVQPAELEDSGVYFCASSRTSGRNPMKTQYFGPGTRLLVL.

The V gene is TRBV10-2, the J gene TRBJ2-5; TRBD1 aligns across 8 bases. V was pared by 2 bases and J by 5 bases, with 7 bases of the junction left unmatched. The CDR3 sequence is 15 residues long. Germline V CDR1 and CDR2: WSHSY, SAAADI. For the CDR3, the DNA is TGCGCCAGCAGTGAGCCGGACAGGGTTAGGGAGACCCAGTACTTC. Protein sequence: CASSEPDRVRETQYF.

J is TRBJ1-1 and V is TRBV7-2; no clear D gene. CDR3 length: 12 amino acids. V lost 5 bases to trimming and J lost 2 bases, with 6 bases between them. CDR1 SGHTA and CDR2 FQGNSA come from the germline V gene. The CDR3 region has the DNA TGTGCCAGCAGCCTTATAAACACTGAAGCTTTCTTT. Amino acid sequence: CASSLINTEAFF.

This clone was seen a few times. The CDR3 here is CASSQGYVGYNEQFF. The CDR3 nucleotides are TGTGCCAGCAGCCAAGGATATGTCGGCTACAATGAGCAGTTCTTC. The chain recombines TRBV4-2 with TRBJ2-1; D is uncertain. The CDR3 is 15 residues long. Trimming cost V 1 base and J 3 bases, with 10 bases left between them. Per the germline V gene, CDR1 is LGHNA and CDR2 is YNFKEQ.

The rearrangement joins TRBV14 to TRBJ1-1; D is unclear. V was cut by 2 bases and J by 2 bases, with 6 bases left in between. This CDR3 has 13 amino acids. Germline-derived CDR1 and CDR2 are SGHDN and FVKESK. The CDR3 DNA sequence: TGTGCCAGCAGCCAAATGACCAACACTGAAGCTTTCTTT. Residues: CASSQMTNTEAFF. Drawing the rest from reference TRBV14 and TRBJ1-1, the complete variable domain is EAGVTQFPSHSVIEKGQTVTLRCDPISGHDNLYWYRRVMGKEIKFLLHFVKESKQDESGMPNNRFLAERTGGTYSTLKVQPAELEDSGVYFCASSQMTNTEAFFGQGTRLTVV.

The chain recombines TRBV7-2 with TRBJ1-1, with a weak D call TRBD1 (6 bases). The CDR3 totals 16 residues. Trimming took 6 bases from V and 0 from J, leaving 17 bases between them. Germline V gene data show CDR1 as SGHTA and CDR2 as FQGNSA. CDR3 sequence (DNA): TGTGCCAGCAGTCCCCTCCCCGGGACACTGAACACTGAAGCTTTCTTT. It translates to CASSPLPGTLNTEAFF.

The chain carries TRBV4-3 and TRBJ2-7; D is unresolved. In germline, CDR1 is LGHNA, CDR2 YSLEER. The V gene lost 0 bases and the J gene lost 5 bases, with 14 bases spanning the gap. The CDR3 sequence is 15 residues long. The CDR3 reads CASSQEARLSHEQYF. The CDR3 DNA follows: TGCGCCAGCAGCCAAGAGGCCAGACTTTCCCACGAGCAGTACTTC.

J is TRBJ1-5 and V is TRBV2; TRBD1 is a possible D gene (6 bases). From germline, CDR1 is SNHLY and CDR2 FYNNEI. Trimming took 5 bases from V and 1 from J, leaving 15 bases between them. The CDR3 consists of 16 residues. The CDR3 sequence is CASSPDSYLSNQPQHF. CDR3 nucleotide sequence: TGTGCCAGCAGTCCGGACAGCTACCTCAGCAATCAGCCCCAGCATTTT.

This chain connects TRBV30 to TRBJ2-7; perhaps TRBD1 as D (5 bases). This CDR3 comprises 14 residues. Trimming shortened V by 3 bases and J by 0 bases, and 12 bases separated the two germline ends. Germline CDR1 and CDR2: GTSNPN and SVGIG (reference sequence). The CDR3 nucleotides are TGTGCCTGGAGAATAAGGGGCAGCTCCTACGAGCAGTACTTC. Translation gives CAWRIRGSSYEQYF.

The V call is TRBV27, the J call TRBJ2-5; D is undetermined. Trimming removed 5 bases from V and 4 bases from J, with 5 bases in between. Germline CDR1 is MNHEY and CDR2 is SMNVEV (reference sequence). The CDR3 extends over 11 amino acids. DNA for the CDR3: TGTGCCAGCAGTAATTCAGAGACCCAGTACTTC. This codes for CASSNSETQYF.

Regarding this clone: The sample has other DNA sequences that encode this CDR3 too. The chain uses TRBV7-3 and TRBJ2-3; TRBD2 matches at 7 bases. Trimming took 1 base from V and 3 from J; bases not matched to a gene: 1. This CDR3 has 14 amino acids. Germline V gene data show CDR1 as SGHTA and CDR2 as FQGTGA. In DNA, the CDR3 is TGTGCCAGCAGCTTAAGGGGGGGAACAGATACGCAGTATTTT. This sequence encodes CASSLRGGTDTQYF. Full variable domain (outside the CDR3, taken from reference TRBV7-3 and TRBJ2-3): GAGVSQTPSNKVTEKGKYVELRCDPISGHTALYWYRQSLGQGPEFLIYFQGTGAADDSGLPNDRFFAVRPEGSVSTLKIQRTERGDSAVYLCASSLRGGTDTQYFGPGTRLTVL.

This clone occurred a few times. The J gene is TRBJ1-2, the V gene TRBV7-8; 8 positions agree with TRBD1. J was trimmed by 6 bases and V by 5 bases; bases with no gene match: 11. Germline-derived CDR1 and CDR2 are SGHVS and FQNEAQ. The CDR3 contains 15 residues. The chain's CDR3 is CASSVRTGLAHGYTF. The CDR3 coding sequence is TGTGCCAGCAGCGTCCGGACAGGGCTCGCACATGGCTACACCTTC.

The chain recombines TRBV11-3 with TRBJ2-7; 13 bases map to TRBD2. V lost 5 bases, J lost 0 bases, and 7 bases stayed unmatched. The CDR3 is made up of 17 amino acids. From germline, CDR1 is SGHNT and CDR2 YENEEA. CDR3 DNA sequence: TGTGCCAGCAGCCGGACTAGCGGGAGTTACCGCTCCTACGAGCAGTACTTC. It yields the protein CASSRTSGSYRSYEQYF.